This TCR beta chain was obtained from a study of T-cell memory formation after mild COVID-19. TCRdb ran MiXCR on the 5' RACE reads and lists one entry per CDR3 protein. Among 350,000 to 450,000 distinct CDR3 sequences listed, over 15% were seen once. Germline V gene sequence: CDR1 LGHNA, CDR2 YNFKEQ. The CDR3 runs 16 residues. Trimming removed 1 base from V and 5 bases from J; junction bases left unmatched: 7. This TCR derives from an adult woman who had mild COVID-19 (a few samples of this study predate the infection). Cell type and time point are not known. The gene calls are TRBV4-2 and TRBJ2-2; TRBD1 aligns across 7 bases. Material for sequencing was PBMCs or a T cell subset sorted from them (not recorded which). The CDR3 nucleotides read TGTGCCAGCAGCCAAGCCGCACAGGGGTGGACCGGGGAGCTGTTTTTT. This encodes CASSQAAQGWTGELFF.